These 23 T cell receptor beta chains were sequenced from one sample in a study of regulatory T cells in long-lasting Graves disease. Time point described: newly diagnosed GD, antithyroid drugs for less than 3 months. PBMC-derived RNA was used for the TCR library. CDR3 regions were amplified by Arm-PCR using iRepertoire HTBI primers to build TCR beta libraries. TCRdb reprocessed the multiplex PCR reads with MiXCR, giving one entry per CDR3 protein. The sample has 250,000 to 300,000 distinct CDR3 sequences; about 18% are singletons. A further study also used this sample, focusing on T cells in Graves' hyperthyroidism and ophthalmopathy.

Sequencing was performed on peripheral blood mononuclear cells (PBMCs), taken at new diagnosis, from a patient treated with antithyroid drugs. The receptors stem from a young woman with Graves disease.

This clonotype was detected ten times or more. The chain recombines TRBV5-1 with TRBJ2-7; the D gene could be TRBD1 or TRBD2 (5 bases each). V was pared by 0 bases and J by 7 bases, with 23 bases between. The CDR3 contains 17 residues. The V gene's germline CDR1 is SGHRS and CDR2 YFSETQ. The CDR3 reads CASSLAFSGSGQGEQYF. CDR3 nucleotides: TGCGCCAGCAGCTTGGCCTTCTCGGGATCAGGGCAAGGGGAGCAGTACTTC.

Ten or more counts support this clonotype. As DNA, the CDR3 is TGTGCCAGCAGCTCAATACGGGACAGGGTGGGCGAAAAACTGTTTTTT. It codes for CASSSIRDRVGEKLFF. The rearrangement joins TRBV5-8 to TRBJ1-4, with 9 positions matching TRBD1. The CDR3 is made up of 16 amino acids. CDR1 is SGHTS and CDR2 is YDEGEE in the germline V gene. J gave up 8 bases and V 3 bases, and 11 bases lay outside the gene matches.

The chain couples TRBV19 to TRBJ2-7; D is possibly TRBD1 (6 bases). Trimming pared 4 bases from V and 6 bases from J, leaving 10 bases between. Germline CDR1 reads LNHDA; CDR2 reads SQIVND (reference sequence). CDR3 length equals 12 residues. The CDR3 DNA is TGTGCCAGTAGTAGAACAGGGACCGAGCAGTACTTC. Translation: CASSRTGTEQYF.

This clonotype was counted only a few times. The chain recombines TRBV5-4 with TRBJ1-2; TRBD1 might be the D (5 bases). Germline values: CDR1 SGHNT, CDR2 YYREEE (reference sequence). Trimming stripped 1 base from V and 7 bases from J, with 11 bases between. The CDR3 runs 13 residues. Here the CDR3 reads CASSLQGAGGYTF. The CDR3 DNA sequence: TGTGCCAGCAGCTTGCAGGGCGCCGGTGGCTACACCTTC.

This clonotype occurred many times. The chain employs TRBV6-1 and TRBJ2-7; D might be TRBD2 (5 bases). Germline loops: CDR1 MNHNS, CDR2 SASEGT. The length of the CDR3 is 14 residues. V lost 7 bases and J lost 0, with 13 bases in between. The CDR3 coding sequence is TGTGCCAGCACTATGGACTCGAGCTCCTACGAGCAGTACTTC. This gives the protein CASTMDSSSYEQYF.

This clonotype was picked up many times. V gene TRBV3-1 combines with J gene TRBJ2-7; tentative D call: TRBD1 (6 bases). V was clipped by 4 bases and J by 2 bases, with 6 bases between them. Per the germline V gene, CDR1 is LGHDT and CDR2 is YNNKEL (reference sequence). The CDR3 is 12 residues long. The CDR3 reads CASSPGAYEQYF. Written as DNA, the CDR3 is TGTGCCAGCAGCCCAGGGGCCTACGAGCAGTACTTC.

This chain uses TRBV6-2 or TRBV6-3 with TRBJ2-6; 9 bases align to TRBD1. J was trimmed by 3 bases and V by 9 bases; bases with no gene match: 6. Germline V lookup: CDR1 MNHEY, CDR2 SVGEGT. The CDR3 runs 15 residues. The CDR3 bases are TGTGCCAGTGCGGACAGGGGAGGTGGGGCCAACGTCCTGACTTTC. Translation: CASADRGGGANVLTF.

This clonotype was counted ten times or more. This chain links TRBV6-5 with TRBJ1-5, with 8 bases fitting TRBD1. Germline V gene sequence: CDR1 MNHEY, CDR2 SVGAGI. The V segment lost 2 bases and the J segment 4 bases; nucleotides outside the gene matches: 13. CDR3 length equals 18 residues. Written as DNA, the CDR3 is TGTGCCAGCAGTTACCCAGACAGGGGAGGAATGGGAAATCAGCCCCAGCATTTT. It specifies CASSYPDRGGMGNQPQHF.

About this clonotype itself: This may be a read error: a much more frequent sequence differs by one nucleotide. The CDR3 ends on some other residue instead of the conserved phenylalanine or tryptophan, so this is likely a read error. The chain is built from TRBV9 and TRBJ1-1; D is uncertain. CDR3 length: 15 amino acids. Per germline, CDR1 SGDLS and CDR2 YYNGEE. Trimming left V 0 bases short and J 3 bases short, with 12 bases between. In DNA, the CDR3 is TGTGCCAGCAGCGTAGAGGGTCGCCTGGACACTGAAGCTTTCTTA. Translation: CASSVEGRLDTEAFL.

The CDR3 bases are TGTGCCAGCAGTGGGACAGGGACCTACAATGAGCAGTTCTTC. As protein: CASSGTGTYNEQFF. The chain employs TRBV12-3 or TRBV12-4 and TRBJ2-1; 9 bases align to TRBD1. Trimming at V came to 5 bases and at J to 2 bases, leaving 1 base not matched to a gene. The CDR3 has 14 residues.

This clonotype was observed at least ten times. The V call is TRBV3-1, the J call TRBJ1-2; 7 nucleotides agree with TRBD1. The CDR3 runs 13 residues. Per the germline V gene, CDR1 is LGHDT and CDR2 is YNNKEL (reference sequence). Germline trimming cut 3 bases from V and 8 bases from J; bases unmatched to any gene: 6. CDR3 sequence reads: CASSQGRTGGYTF. The CDR3 nucleotides read TGTGCCAGCAGCCAGGGGAGGACAGGAGGCTACACCTTC.

The rearrangement joins TRBV27 to TRBJ2-1, with 8 bases lining up with TRBD1. After removal of 3 bases from V and 9 bases from J, the junction contained 7 bases not matched to a gene. This CDR3 has 14 residues. Germline loops: CDR1 MNHEY, CDR2 SMNVEV (reference sequence). CDR3 region: CASSFQGASSEQFF. CDR3 sequence (DNA): TGTGCCAGCAGTTTTCAGGGGGCGAGCAGTGAGCAGTTCTTC.

Ten or more counts support this clonotype. This rearrangement joins TRBV5-5 to TRBJ1-5; D perhaps matches TRBD1 (6 bases). The CDR3 consists of 17 residues. Germline loops: CDR1 SGHKS, CDR2 YYEKEE (reference sequence). Trimming removed 2 bases from V and 2 bases from J, with 17 bases in between. This chain's CDR3 is CASSLGQLRRGNQPQHF. In nucleotides, the CDR3 is TGTGCCAGCAGCTTAGGACAGTTACGGAGGGGCAATCAGCCCCAGCATTTT.

This clonotype was counted ten times or more. The chain recombines TRBV3-1 with TRBJ2-2, with D unclear. Germline V gives CDR1 LGHDT, CDR2 YNNKEL (reference sequence). This CDR3 spans 12 amino acids. The ends were cut back, 1 base at V and 7 bases at J, with 4 bases in the middle. The DNA for the CDR3 is TGTGCCAGCAGCCAAGTGGACGGGGAGCTGTTTTTT. It encodes CASSQVDGELFF.

In this sample, this clonotype turned up many times. This chain uses TRBV5-8 with TRBJ1-4; no firm D call. V was pared by 2 bases and J by 8 bases, with 13 bases between. The CDR3 is 14 amino acids. The germline V gene has CDR1 SGHTS and CDR2 YDEGEE. CDR3 protein: CASSLLTKEEKLFF. Here the CDR3 DNA reads TGTGCCAGCAGCTTATTAACCAAGGAGGAAAAACTGTTTTTT.

A note on this clonotype: Since a far larger clone is one base different, this is likely a read error. The rearrangement links TRBV28 to TRBJ2-5; D is ambiguous. CDR3 size: 12 residues. V was cut by 3 bases and J by 11 bases, with 13 bases left in between. From germline, CDR1 is MDHEN and CDR2 SYDVKM. The CDR3 DNA reads as TGTGCCAGCAGTTTGCCGCTACATGAGCAGTACTTC. The encoded protein is CASSLPLHEQYF.

This clonotype occurred many times. The CDR3 here is CASSPPGGVSGYTF. The CDR3, as DNA: TGTGCCAGCTCACCACCGGGGGGAGTTAGCGGCTACACCTTC. The chain recombines TRBV18 with TRBJ1-2; tentative D call: TRBD1 (5 bases). V lost 0 bases to trimming and J lost 8 bases, with 13 bases between them. This CDR3 has 14 amino acids. Germline V gene data show CDR1 as KGHSH and CDR2 as LQKENI.

This clonotype was seen more than once but under ten times. The chain uses TRBV6-2 or TRBV6-3 and TRBJ2-1, with unresolved D. CDR1 and CDR2 from the germline V gene are MNHEY and SVGEGT. V dropped 0 bases and J dropped 4 bases, with 7 bases sitting between them. CDR3 size: 14 residues. CDR3 sequence reads: CASSYSRLYNEQFF. Written as DNA, the CDR3 is TGTGCCAGCAGTTACTCGCGCCTGTACAATGAGCAGTTCTTC.

This clonotype was observed once. A much larger clone is a single base away; this may be a read error. J is TRBJ2-7 and V is TRBV12-3 or TRBV12-4, with 8 bases matching TRBD1. This CDR3 has 14 residues. V shed 3 bases and J 6 bases; nucleotides not matched to a gene: 7. This chain's CDR3 is CASSLTGVLFEQYF. The CDR3 DNA reads TGTGCCAGCAGTTTGACAGGGGTACTTTTCGAGCAGTACTTC.

At least ten counts were recorded for this clonotype. The rearrangement links TRBV20-1 to TRBJ2-5, with D tentatively TRBD1 (6 bases). This CDR3 is 17 amino acids long. Between the trimmed V and J ends, which lost 6 bases and 5 bases, there was a span of 28 bases. In germline, CDR1 is DFQATT, CDR2 SNEGSKA (reference sequence). CDR3 protein: CSAMGNRVGPVGETQYF. The DNA for the CDR3 is TGCAGTGCCATGGGGAACAGGGTGGGACCCGTAGGGGAGACCCAGTACTTC.

This clonotype was detected many times. The V gene is TRBV29-1, the J gene TRBJ1-6; possible D gene TRBD1, 5 bases. In germline, CDR1 is SQVTM, CDR2 ANQGSEA. The CDR3 sequence is 13 residues long. V lost 4 bases, J lost 7 bases, and 11 bases lay in between. CDR3 coding DNA: TGCAGCGTTGGGGGGGATCCAAATTCACCCCTCCACTTT. As protein: CSVGGDPNSPLHF. Full variable domain (missing parts from reference TRBV29-1 and TRBJ1-6): SAVISQKPSRDICQRGTSLTIQCQVDSQVTMMFWYRQQPGQSLTLIATANQGSEATYESGFVIDKFPISRPNLTFSTLTVSNMSPEDSSIYLCSVGGDPNSPLHFGNGTRLTVT.

V is TRBV12-3 or TRBV12-4 and J is TRBJ2-2, with D possibly being TRBD1 (6 bases). Between the trimmed V and J ends, which lost 6 bases and 0 bases, there was a span of 14 bases. The CDR3 has 16 amino acids. The CDR3 DNA reads as TGTGCCAGCAGCCACGAGACAGGTCCGAACACCGGGGAGCTGTTTTTT. Translating gives CASSHETGPNTGELFF.

On this clonotype: A much larger clone differs by one base, so this may be a read error. The chain combines TRBV27 with TRBJ2-3, with D uncertain. Germline V CDR1 and CDR2: MNHEY, SMNVEV (reference sequence). Trimming took 5 bases from V and 2 from J, leaving 5 bases between them. The CDR3 extends over 12 amino acids. The CDR3 nucleotides are TGTGCCAGCAGTGAGAACACAGATACGCAGTATTTT. It yields the protein CASSENTDTQYF.